This paragraph reports one T cell receptor (beta chain). Its specificity is unknown. This entry belongs to a study of T cell responses to AZD1222 COVID-19 vaccine. Some clones are missing from TCRdb's copy, which holds only in-frame ones; the method was immunoSEQ multiplex PCR. The data show more than 85,000 clones, with 75% to 90% seen just once and roughly 5.3% held by the top ten. Study-wide findings and caveats: Variant regions that are unmutated are reportedly the target of nearly half of spike-specific TCRs. The CD4 TCRs associated with vaccination extended across spike and predominated at 160-218 and 743-854. Most donors were white British and more were female, and clonal diversity was possibly underestimated.

Germline V CDR1 and CDR2: LGHDT, YNNKEL (reference sequence). Trimming shortened V by 4 bases and J by 6 bases, and 13 bases separated the two germline ends. The CDR3 covers 14 residues. The sample in question was peripheral blood, obtained on day 0 of AZD1222 vaccination. This TCR was recovered from an adult in good health. This chain uses TRBV3-1 (or the pseudogene TRBV3-2) with TRBJ2-1, with D possibly being TRBD2 (5 bases). CDR3 nucleotides: TGTGCCAGCAGCCCCCCCGGGGTCGCCAATGAGCAGTTCTTC. Residues: CASSPPGVANEQFF.